One and the same sample provided the 10 T cell receptor beta chains below, sequenced in a study of persistence of HIV-infected CD4 T cells. Sequencing used immunoSEQ version 4 in survey mode. TCRdb's table, derived via immunoSEQ multiplex PCR, lists solely in-frame clones and lacks some. The sample carries approximately 44,000 clones, around 90% recorded once. These receptors lack a known antigen. This nonspecific control used anti-CD3/anti-CD28 bead stimulation of CD4+ T cells. Sorting selected CD4+ T cells upregulating both CD40 ligand and CD69. The material was CD4+ T cells sorted from PBMCs after approximately 19-hour stimulation, obtained from a patient who received antiretroviral therapy. These receptors all come from an adult man with HIV who was CMV-seropositive.

J is TRBJ2-6 and V is TRBV12-5, with D possibly matching TRBD2 (5 bases). The germline V gene has CDR1 LGHNT and CDR2 FRNRAP. The CDR3 extends over 17 amino acids. The V end lost 1 base, the J end lost 1 base, and 11 bases lay between the germline ends. The CDR3 spells CASGLARGSSGANVLTF. For the CDR3, the DNA is TGTGCTAGTGGTTTGGCCCGGGGTTCATCTGGGGCCAACGTCCTGACTTTC.

This sequence joins TRBV10-2 and TRBJ1-4; a possible D gene is TRBD1 (6 bases). V was cut by 8 bases and J by 10 bases, with 23 bases left in between. This CDR3 has 15 amino acids. The germline CDR1 and CDR2 sequences are WSHSY and SAAADI. The CDR3 nucleotides read TGCGCCAGCCACTCATTACAGACAGGCCTGGGAAAACTGTTTTTT. Its protein product is CASHSLQTGLGKLFF.

The rearrangement links TRBV4-1 to TRBJ1-5, with D unclear. The CDR3 consists of 14 residues. Germline V CDR1 and CDR2: MGHRA, YSYEKL. Trimming pared 3 bases from V and 8 bases from J, leaving 14 bases between. The CDR3 region is CASSQAVKVEPQHF. The CDR3 DNA is TGCGCCAGCAGCCAGGCAGTTAAAGTCGAGCCCCAGCATTTT.

V is TRBV27 and J is TRBJ2-3, with TRBD2 identical over 11 bases. The CDR3 runs to 22 residues. Germline V gives CDR1 MNHEY, CDR2 SMNVEV (reference sequence). V gave up 4 bases and J gave up 0 bases; unmatched junction bases: 21. The CDR3 DNA reads as TGTGCCAGCAGTTCTTACCCCCTTACTAGCGGGGGAGACCTCACTAGCACAGATACGCAGTATTTT. Protein product: CASSSYPLTSGGDLTSTDTQYF.

The chain has TRBV18 and TRBJ1-4, with unresolved D. This CDR3 has 15 residues. Trimming cost V 5 bases and J 6 bases, with 16 bases left between them. Germline-derived CDR1 and CDR2 are KGHSH and LQKENI. The CDR3 nucleotides read TGTGCCAGCTCAACCCTGGGCCAGGTGGATGAAAAACTGTTTTTT. It is translated as CASSTLGQVDEKLFF.

V gene TRBV19 combines with J gene TRBJ2-7; no clear D gene. The CDR3 runs to 12 residues. Between the trimmed V and J ends, which lost 7 bases and 5 bases, there was a span of 12 bases. Germline V gene lookup returns CDR1 LNHDA and CDR2 SQIVND (reference sequence). The CDR3 loop is CASTSRTDEQYF. The CDR3 nucleotides read TGTGCCAGTACCTCTCGGACGGACGAGCAGTACTTC.

The CDR3: CASAITGVGKHRAYEQYF. As DNA, the CDR3 is TGTGCCAGCGCAATCACAGGGGTCGGAAAGCATAGGGCCTACGAGCAGTACTTC. The V gene is TRBV27, the J gene TRBJ2-7; 7 positions agree with TRBD1. Trimming at V came to 8 bases and at J to 2 bases, leaving 21 bases not matched to a gene. The CDR3 spans 18 residues. Germline CDR1 is MNHEY and CDR2 is SMNVEV (reference sequence).

This chain joins TRBV6-5 and TRBJ1-2, with D hard to call. This CDR3 contains 16 residues. Germline V lookup: CDR1 MNHEY, CDR2 SVGAGI. V lost 0 bases and J 0 bases, leaving 11 bases between the germline ends. The CDR3 DNA reads TGTGCCAGCAGTTACTCTGAAGCTCTGACTAACTATGGCTACACCTTC. Its translation is CASSYSEALTNYGYTF.

V and J are TRBV24-1 and TRBJ1-6, with D uncertain. The CDR3 is made up of 15 amino acids. Germline V CDR1 and CDR2: KGHDR, SFDVKD. Trimming cost V 3 bases and J 9 bases, with 14 bases left between them. The CDR3 protein is CATSDPRIDPSPLHF. The CDR3 nucleotides are TGTGCCACCAGTGATCCCCGCATAGACCCTTCACCCCTCCACTTT.

The rearrangement links TRBV4-1 to TRBJ2-7; 9 nucleotides align to TRBD1. The V gene's germline CDR1 is MGHRA and CDR2 YSYEKL. V lost 0 bases to trimming and J lost 7 bases; unmatched junction nucleotides: 7. The CDR3 consists of 15 residues. CDR3 amino acids: CASSQEGTGLGEQYF. Here the CDR3 DNA reads TGCGCCAGCAGCCAAGAGGGGACAGGGCTTGGGGAGCAGTACTTC.